This T cell receptor (beta chain) was retrieved from a study of Graves' ophthalmopathy and Graves' hyperthyroidism. Study overall: Ahead of any treatment, peripheral blood was obtained at the initial diagnosis. Whole-study findings and limits: Progression of ophthalmopathy was predicted by the model with roughly 65% sensitivity and roughly 78% specificity. Blood also held most thyroid clonotypes expanded above 0.001 frequency.

Amplification targeted the TCR beta CDR3 regions, with RNA transcripts as the source material. The first round was an RT-PCR with HTBI primers, and the second round was a multiplex PCR. MiXCR was run by TCRdb on the multiplex PCR reads, yielding one entry per CDR3 protein. The table lists 350,000 to 450,000 distinct CDR3 sequences, 15% to 20% of them singletons. This CDR3 comprises 14 residues. Trimming left V 7 bases short and J 6 bases short, with 18 bases between. About this clonotype: Its antigen is unidentified.

The J gene is TRBJ1-1, the V gene TRBV12-3 or TRBV12-4; a possible D gene is TRBD1 (5 bases). What was sequenced was peripheral blood. The receptor was isolated from a woman between 18 and 29 years old with Graves' ophthalmopathy. The chain's CDR3 is CASTTDMMGAEAFF. The CDR3 bases are TGTGCCAGCACCACCGACATGATGGGGGCTGAAGCTTTCTTT.